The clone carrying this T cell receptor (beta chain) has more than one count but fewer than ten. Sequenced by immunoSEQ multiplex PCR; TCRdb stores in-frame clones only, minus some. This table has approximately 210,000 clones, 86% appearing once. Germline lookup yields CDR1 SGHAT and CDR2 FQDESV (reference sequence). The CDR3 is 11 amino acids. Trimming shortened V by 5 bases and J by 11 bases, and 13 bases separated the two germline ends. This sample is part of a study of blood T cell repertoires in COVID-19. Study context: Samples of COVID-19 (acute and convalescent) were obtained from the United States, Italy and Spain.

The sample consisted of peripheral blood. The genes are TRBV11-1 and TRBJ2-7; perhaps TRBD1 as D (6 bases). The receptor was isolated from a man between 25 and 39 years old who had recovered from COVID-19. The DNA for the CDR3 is TGTGCCAGCAGCGCCCGACAGGTTGAGTACTTC. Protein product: CASSARQVEYF.